The 16 T cell receptor beta chains presented below share a single source sample, sequenced in a study of shared clonotypes between healthy human individuals. Repertoires were generated with immunoSEQ multiplex PCR, while TCRdb's copy carries only in-frame clones and drops some. The table lists about 520,000 clones, over 75% of them singletons, with approximately 11% in the top ten. Input material: PBMCs. These receptors were obtained from a woman aged 40 to 55 in good health. Some clones in this sample may be carry-over from other donors' samples.

This clone turned up a few times. The V call is TRBV5-4, the J call TRBJ2-2; 13 bases line up with TRBD2. V lost 0 bases and J lost 7; bases outside the gene matches: 3. The CDR3 consists of 16 residues. The germline CDR1 and CDR2 sequences are SGHNT and YYREEE (reference sequence). CDR3 protein: CASSLVLAGGVGELFF. The CDR3 DNA follows: TGTGCCAGCAGCTTGGTACTAGCGGGAGGGGTCGGGGAGCTGTTTTTT.

The rearrangement links TRBV19 to TRBJ1-5; D might be TRBD1 (6 bases). The ends were cut back, 6 bases at V and 5 bases at J, with 14 bases in the middle. This CDR3 has 14 amino acids. Germline V gene sequence: CDR1 LNHDA, CDR2 SQIVND (reference sequence). CDR3 nucleotides: TGTGCCAGTAGCCCCGGGACACCCTATCAGCCCCAGCATTTT. Translated, it gives CASSPGTPYQPQHF.

This chain joins TRBV5-4 and TRBJ1-1, with a tentative D call TRBD1 (5 bases). Germline CDR1 reads SGHNT; CDR2 reads YYREEE (reference sequence). The V end was cut by 1 base, the J end by 5 bases, with 6 bases between. The CDR3 totals 12 residues. The CDR3 DNA follows: TGTGCCAGCAGCTTGAGGGGTACTGAAGCTTTCTTT. Translating it yields CASSLRGTEAFF.

This chain connects TRBV10-3 to TRBJ1-2, with TRBD1 matching 9 bases. With V trimmed by 4 bases and J by 9 bases, 3 bases remained unmatched. The CDR3 has 12 residues. Per the germline V gene, CDR1 is ENHRY and CDR2 is SYGVKD. The CDR3 nucleotides are TGTGCCATCAGTGGGACAGGGGAACGCTACACCTTC. It encodes CAISGTGERYTF.

This chain links TRBV6-4 with TRBJ2-7; the match to TRBD1 covers 7 bases. The V segment lost 7 bases and the J segment 0 bases; nucleotides outside the gene matches: 3. Germline CDR1 MRHNA, CDR2 SNTAGT. The CDR3 sequence is 13 residues long. The CDR3 is CASKSGGSYEQYF. The CDR3 DNA reads TGTGCCAGCAAGTCAGGGGGCTCCTACGAGCAGTACTTC.

Comments on this clone: This sequence may be a read error, since a much larger clone differs from it by one base. The same CDR3 arises from other DNA sequences in this sample as well. J is TRBJ2-7 and V is TRBV19; D unresolved. V lost 6 bases and J 4 bases, leaving 13 bases between the germline ends. This CDR3 contains 13 residues. CDR1 is LNHDA, CDR2 SQIVND, per germline (reference sequence). CDR3 coding DNA: TGTGCCAGTAGCAGTCAGGAGTCATACGAGCAGTACTTC. This codes for CASSSQESYEQYF. Combining the CDR3 with reference TRBV19 and TRBJ2-7 gives the whole variable domain DGGITQSPKYLFRKEGQNVTLSCEQNLNHDAMYWYRQDPGQGLRLIYYSQIVNDFQKGDIAEGYSVSREKKESFPLTVTSAQKNPTAFYLCASSSQESYEQYFGPGTRLTVT.

The gene calls are TRBV28 and TRBJ2-7; maybe TRBD2 (6 bases). Trimming took off 5 bases at V and 2 bases at J, with 13 bases between the two ends. From germline, CDR1 is MDHEN and CDR2 SYDVKM. CDR3 length: 14 amino acids. CDR3 region: CASSLGDSTYEQYF. The CDR3 nucleotides are TGTGCCAGCAGTCTAGGGGACTCCACCTACGAGCAGTACTTC. Variable domain in full (rest from reference TRBV28 and TRBJ2-7): DVKVTQSSRYLVKRTGEKVFLECVQDMDHENMFWYRQDPGLGLRLIYFSYDVKMKEKGDIPEGYSVSREKKERFSLILESASTNQTSMYLCASSLGDSTYEQYFGPGTRLTVT.

The rearrangement joins TRBV19 to TRBJ1-5; TRBD1 is a possible D gene (6 bases). The CDR3 runs 18 residues. The germline CDR1 and CDR2 sequences are LNHDA and SQIVND (reference sequence). With 4 bases removed from V and 2 bases from J, the gap between germline ends came to 21 bases. CDR3 in amino acids: CASSSPARAGVRNQPQHF. The CDR3 coding sequence is TGTGCCAGTAGTAGCCCGGCCAGGGCAGGGGTACGCAATCAGCCCCAGCATTTT.

The chain has TRBV6-5 and TRBJ2-5, with 7 positions matching TRBD2. Germline trimming cut 5 bases from V and 3 bases from J; bases unmatched to any gene: 3. There are 13 residues in the CDR3. Germline CDR1 reads MNHEY; CDR2 reads SVGAGI. The DNA for the CDR3 is TGTGCCAGCAGTGCCAGCGGGAAAGAGACCCAGTACTTC. Translating it yields CASSASGKETQYF.

This chain uses TRBV28 with TRBJ2-7; a weak D match, TRBD1 (5 bases). Germline CDR1 reads MDHEN; CDR2 reads SYDVKM. The CDR3 runs to 13 residues. Trimming cost V 5 bases and J 4 bases, with 12 bases left between them. DNA for the CDR3: TGTGCCAGCAGTCCAAGGGGCGCGTACGAGCAGTACTTC. Translating gives CASSPRGAYEQYF.

The chain links TRBV2 to TRBJ2-2; 15 bases line up with TRBD2. Germline V CDR1 and CDR2: SNHLY, FYNNEI. The CDR3 is 17 amino acids. V lost 8 bases, J lost 1 base, and 5 bases stayed unmatched. The CDR3 region has the DNA TGTGCCAGCGAAGGACTAGCGGGAGGGCAGAACACCGGGGAGCTGTTTTTT. Protein product: CASEGLAGGQNTGELFF.

Concerning this clone: A far more abundant clone sits one base away, making this likely a read error. Other DNA sequences in this sample translate to the same CDR3. This chain links TRBV28 with TRBJ2-5; 14 bases line up with TRBD2. The CDR3 has 16 residues. CDR1 MDHEN and CDR2 SYDVKM come from the germline V gene. Trimming took 5 bases from V and 6 from J; bases not matched to a gene: 8. The CDR3 loop is CASSPGTSGSVQTQYF. The CDR3 DNA follows: TGTGCCAGCAGTCCCGGGACTAGCGGGAGTGTCCAGACCCAGTACTTC.

This chain uses TRBV18 with TRBJ1-2; a possible D gene is TRBD1 (6 bases). With 0 bases removed from V and 3 bases from J, the gap between germline ends came to 11 bases. The CDR3 contains 15 residues. Per germline, CDR1 KGHSH and CDR2 LQKENI. The CDR3: CASSPPRQEYYGYTF. CDR3 nucleotides: TGTGCCAGCTCACCACCCCGACAGGAGTACTATGGCTACACCTTC.

This rearrangement joins TRBV6-5 to TRBJ2-1, with 8 bases lining up with TRBD2. This CDR3 is built from 15 residues. The V and J ends lost 6 bases and 6 bases, in that order; junction bases with no gene match: 10. Germline V gives CDR1 MNHEY, CDR2 SVGAGI. Written as DNA, the CDR3 is TGTGCCAGCAGCTGGGGGCGGGAGGTTCCCAATGAGCAGTTCTTC. Translating gives CASSWGREVPNEQFF.

The chain couples TRBV11-2 to TRBJ2-7; a possible D gene is TRBD1 (6 bases). Trimming stripped 8 bases from V and 3 bases from J, with 17 bases between. In germline, CDR1 is SGHAT, CDR2 FQNNGV. This CDR3 is 14 amino acids long. The CDR3, as DNA: TGTGCCAGCCGCGGACAGAAAACAAACTACGAGCAGTACTTC. It specifies CASRGQKTNYEQYF.

The chain carries TRBV7-6 and TRBJ2-2; 7 bases fit TRBD1. The length of the CDR3 is 15 residues. The V gene's germline CDR1 is SGHVS and CDR2 FNYEAQ. The junction had 0 bases not matched to a gene; V was cut back by 1 base and J by 1 base. This CDR3 reads CASSLGQGNTGELFF. The CDR3 nucleotides are TGTGCCAGCAGCTTAGGACAGGGGAACACCGGGGAGCTGTTTTTT. The full variable domain, completed using reference TRBV7-6 and TRBJ2-2, is GAGVSQSPRYKVTKRGQDVALRCDPISGHVSLYWYRQALGQGPEFLTYFNYEAQQDKSGLPNDRFSAERPEGSISTLTIQRTEQRDSAMYRCASSLGQGNTGELFFGEGSRLTVL.